What follows describes a single T cell receptor beta chain. Its antigen is unknown. These data are taken from a study of cytomegalovirus exposure and HLA in healthy donors. Healthy people donating bone marrow made up the donors. Both 60 Vbeta primers and 13 Jbeta primers went into the PCR. Using immunoSEQ multiplex PCR, the repertoire was profiled, and TCRdb retains in-frame clones only, with some absent. The sample lists some 110,000 clones; less than 80% were seen once. Study outcomes and limitations: It was reported that the classifier diagnosed cytomegalovirus status with high specificity and sensitivity in both the original and validation cohorts.

This CDR3 has 14 amino acids. Trimming pared 1 base from V and 0 bases from J, leaving 8 bases between. In germline, CDR1 is SGHTS, CDR2 YDEGEE. The chain uses TRBV5-8 and TRBJ2-7; D gene uncertain. Sequences were obtained from PBMCs. This TCR was recovered from a woman in her twenties or thirties in good health and CMV-seronegative. CDR3 region: CASSLKDFSYEQYF. The CDR3 DNA sequence: TGTGCCAGCAGCTTGAAAGACTTCTCCTACGAGCAGTACTTC.